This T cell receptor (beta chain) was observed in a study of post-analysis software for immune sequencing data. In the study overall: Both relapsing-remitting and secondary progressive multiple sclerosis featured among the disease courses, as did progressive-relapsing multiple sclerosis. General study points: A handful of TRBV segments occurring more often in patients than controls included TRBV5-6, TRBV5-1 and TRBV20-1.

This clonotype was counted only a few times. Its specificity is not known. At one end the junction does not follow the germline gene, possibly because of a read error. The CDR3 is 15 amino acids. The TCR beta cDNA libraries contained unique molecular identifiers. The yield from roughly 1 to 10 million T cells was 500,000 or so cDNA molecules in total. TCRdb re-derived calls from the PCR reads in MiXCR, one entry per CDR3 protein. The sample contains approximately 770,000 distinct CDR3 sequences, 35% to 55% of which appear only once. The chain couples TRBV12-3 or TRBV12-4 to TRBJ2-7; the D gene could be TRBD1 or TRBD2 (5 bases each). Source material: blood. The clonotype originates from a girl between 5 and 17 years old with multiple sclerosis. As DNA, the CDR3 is TGTGCCAGCGGTTTAGCAGCAGGGAGCTCCTACGAGCAGTACTTC. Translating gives CASGLAAGSSYEQYF.